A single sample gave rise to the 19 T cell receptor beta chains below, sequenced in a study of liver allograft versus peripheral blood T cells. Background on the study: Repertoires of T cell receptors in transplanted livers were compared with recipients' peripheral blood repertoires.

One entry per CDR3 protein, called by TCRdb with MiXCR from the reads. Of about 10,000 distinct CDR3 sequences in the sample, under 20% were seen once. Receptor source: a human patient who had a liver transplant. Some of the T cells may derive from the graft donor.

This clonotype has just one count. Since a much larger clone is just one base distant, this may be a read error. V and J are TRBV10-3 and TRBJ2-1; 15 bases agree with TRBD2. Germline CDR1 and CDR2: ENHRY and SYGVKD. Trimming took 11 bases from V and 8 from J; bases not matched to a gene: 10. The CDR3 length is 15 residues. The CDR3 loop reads CADGTSGGTLDEQFF. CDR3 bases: TGTGCCGACGGGACTAGCGGGGGGACTTTGGATGAGCAGTTCTTC.

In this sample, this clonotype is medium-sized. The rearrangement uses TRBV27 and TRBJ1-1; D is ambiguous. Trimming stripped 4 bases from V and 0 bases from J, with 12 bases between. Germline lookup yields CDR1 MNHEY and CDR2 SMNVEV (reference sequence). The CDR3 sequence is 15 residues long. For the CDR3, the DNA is TGTGCCAGCAGTTCCCCGGACGGGATGAACACTGAAGCTTTCTTT. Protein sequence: CASSSPDGMNTEAFF.

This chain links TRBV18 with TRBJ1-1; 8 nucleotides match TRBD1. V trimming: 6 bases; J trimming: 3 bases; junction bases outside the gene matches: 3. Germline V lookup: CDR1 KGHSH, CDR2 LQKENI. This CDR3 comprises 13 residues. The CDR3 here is CASSQTGDTEAFF. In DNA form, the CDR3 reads TGTGCCAGCTCCCAGACAGGGGACACTGAAGCTTTCTTT.

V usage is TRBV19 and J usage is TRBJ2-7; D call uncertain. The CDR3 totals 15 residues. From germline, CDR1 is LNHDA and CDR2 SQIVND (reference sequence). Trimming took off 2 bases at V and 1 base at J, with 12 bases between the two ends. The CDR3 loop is CASSISAGKSYEQYF. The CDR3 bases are TGTGCCAGTAGTATATCTGCTGGCAAGTCCTACGAGCAGTACTTC. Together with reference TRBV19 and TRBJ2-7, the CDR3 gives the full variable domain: DGGITQSPKYLFRKEGQNVTLSCEQNLNHDAMYWYRQDPGQGLRLIYYSQIVNDFQKGDIAEGYSVSREKKESFPLTVTSAQKNPTAFYLCASSISAGKSYEQYFGPGTRLTVT.

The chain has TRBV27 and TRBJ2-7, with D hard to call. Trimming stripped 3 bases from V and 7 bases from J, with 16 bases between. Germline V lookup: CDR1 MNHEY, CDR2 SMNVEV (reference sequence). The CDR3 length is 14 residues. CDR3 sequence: CASSFSLRFVEQYF. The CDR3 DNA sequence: TGTGCCAGCAGTTTTAGCCTACGTTTCGTGGAGCAGTACTTC.

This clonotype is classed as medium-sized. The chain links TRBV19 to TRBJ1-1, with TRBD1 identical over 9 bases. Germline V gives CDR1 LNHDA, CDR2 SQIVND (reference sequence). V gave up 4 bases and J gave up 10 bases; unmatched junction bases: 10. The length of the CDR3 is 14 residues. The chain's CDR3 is CASSTYGTGTLAFF. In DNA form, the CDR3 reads TGTGCCAGTAGTACGTACGGGACAGGGACGTTAGCTTTCTTT.

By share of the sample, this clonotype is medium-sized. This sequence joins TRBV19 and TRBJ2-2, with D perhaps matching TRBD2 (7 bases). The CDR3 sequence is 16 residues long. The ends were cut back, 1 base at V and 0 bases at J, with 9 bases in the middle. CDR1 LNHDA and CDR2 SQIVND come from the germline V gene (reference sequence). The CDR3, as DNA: TGTGCCAGTAGTATAGCGGGGGGCCCGAACACCGGGGAGCTGTTTTTT. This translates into CASSIAGGPNTGELFF.

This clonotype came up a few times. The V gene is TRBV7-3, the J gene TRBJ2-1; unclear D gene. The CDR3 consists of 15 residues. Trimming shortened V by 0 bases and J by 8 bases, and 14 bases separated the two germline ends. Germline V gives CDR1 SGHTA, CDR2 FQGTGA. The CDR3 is CASSLTLASVDEQFF. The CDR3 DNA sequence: TGTGCCAGCAGCTTAACCCTCGCGAGTGTCGATGAGCAGTTCTTC.

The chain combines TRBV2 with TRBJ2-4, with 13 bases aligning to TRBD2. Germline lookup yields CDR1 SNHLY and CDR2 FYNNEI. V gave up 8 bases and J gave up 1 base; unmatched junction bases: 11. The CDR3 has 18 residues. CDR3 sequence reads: CASRRGLAGLYAKNIQYF. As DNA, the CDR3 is TGTGCCAGCCGGAGGGGACTAGCGGGACTTTACGCCAAAAACATTCAGTACTTC.

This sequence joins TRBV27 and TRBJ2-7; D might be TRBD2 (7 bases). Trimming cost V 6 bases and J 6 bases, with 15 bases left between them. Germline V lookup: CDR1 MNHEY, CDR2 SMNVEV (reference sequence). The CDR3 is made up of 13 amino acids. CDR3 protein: CASRYREGSEQYF. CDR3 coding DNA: TGTGCCAGCAGGTACAGGGAGGGTAGCGAGCAGTACTTC.

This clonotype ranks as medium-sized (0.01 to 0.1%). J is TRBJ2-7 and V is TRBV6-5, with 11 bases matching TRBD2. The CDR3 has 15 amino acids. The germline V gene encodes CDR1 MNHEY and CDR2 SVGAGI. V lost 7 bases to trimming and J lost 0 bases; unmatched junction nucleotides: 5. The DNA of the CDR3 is TGTGCCAGCAATACAGGGACTAGCGGCTCCTACGAGCAGTACTTC. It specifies CASNTGTSGSYEQYF.

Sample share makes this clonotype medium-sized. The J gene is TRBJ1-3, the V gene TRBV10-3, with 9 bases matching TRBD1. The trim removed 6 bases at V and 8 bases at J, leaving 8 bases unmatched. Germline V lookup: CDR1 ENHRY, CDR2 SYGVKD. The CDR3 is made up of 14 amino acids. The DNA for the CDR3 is TGTGCCATCAGGACGGGACAGGGACGGGACACCATATATTTT. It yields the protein CAIRTGQGRDTIYF.

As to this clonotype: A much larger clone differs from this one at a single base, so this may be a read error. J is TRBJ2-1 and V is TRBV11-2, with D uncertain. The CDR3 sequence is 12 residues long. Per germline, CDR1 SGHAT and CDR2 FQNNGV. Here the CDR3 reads CASSYPYNKQFF. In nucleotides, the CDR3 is TGTGCCAGCAGCTACCCCTACAATAAGCAGTTCTTC.

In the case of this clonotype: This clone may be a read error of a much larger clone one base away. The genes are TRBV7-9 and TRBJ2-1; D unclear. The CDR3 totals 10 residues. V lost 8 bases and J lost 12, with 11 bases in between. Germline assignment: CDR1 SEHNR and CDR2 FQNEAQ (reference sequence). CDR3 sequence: CASGEIAQFF. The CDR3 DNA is TGTGCCAGCGGAGAGATAGCGCAGTTCTTC.

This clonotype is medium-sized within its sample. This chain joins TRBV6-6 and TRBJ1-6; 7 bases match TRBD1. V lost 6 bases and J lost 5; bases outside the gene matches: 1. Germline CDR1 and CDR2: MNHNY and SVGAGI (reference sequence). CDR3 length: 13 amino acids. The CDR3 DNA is TGTGCCAGCAGGGGGACAGATAATTCACCCCTCCACTTT. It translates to CASRGTDNSPLHF.

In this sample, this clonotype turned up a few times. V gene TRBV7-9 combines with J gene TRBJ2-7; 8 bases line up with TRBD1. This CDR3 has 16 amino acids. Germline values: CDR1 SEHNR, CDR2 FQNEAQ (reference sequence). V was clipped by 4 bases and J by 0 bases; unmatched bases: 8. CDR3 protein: CASSSGGRGPSYEQYF. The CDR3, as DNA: TGTGCCAGCAGCTCCGGGGGCAGGGGGCCCTCCTACGAGCAGTACTTC.

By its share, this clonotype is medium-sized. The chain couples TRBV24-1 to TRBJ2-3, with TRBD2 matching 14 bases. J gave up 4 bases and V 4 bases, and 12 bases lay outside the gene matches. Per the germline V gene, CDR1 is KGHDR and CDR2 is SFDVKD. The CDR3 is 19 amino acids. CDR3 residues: CATSDQSGTSGSVADTQYF. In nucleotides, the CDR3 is TGTGCCACCAGTGACCAAAGCGGGACTAGCGGGAGTGTCGCAGATACGCAGTATTTT.

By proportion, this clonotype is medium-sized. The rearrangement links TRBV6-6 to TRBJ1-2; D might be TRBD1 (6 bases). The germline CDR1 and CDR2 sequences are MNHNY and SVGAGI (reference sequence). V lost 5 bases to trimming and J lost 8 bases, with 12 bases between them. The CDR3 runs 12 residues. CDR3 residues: CASSPGASGYTF. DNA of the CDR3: TGTGCCAGCAGTCCGGGGGCATCAGGCTACACCTTC.

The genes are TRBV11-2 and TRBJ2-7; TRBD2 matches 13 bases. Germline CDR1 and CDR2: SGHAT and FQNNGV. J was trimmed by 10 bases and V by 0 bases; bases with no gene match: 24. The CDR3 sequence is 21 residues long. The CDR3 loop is CASSLEPPGSRWTSGSRSQYF. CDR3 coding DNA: TGTGCCAGCAGCTTAGAACCCCCGGGGTCCCGATGGACTAGCGGGAGTCGGTCTCAGTACTTC. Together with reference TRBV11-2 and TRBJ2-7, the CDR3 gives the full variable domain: EAGVAQSPRYKIIEKRQSVAFWCNPISGHATLYWYQQILGQGPKLLIQFQNNGVVDDSQLPKDRFSAERLKGVDSTLKIQPAKLEDSAVYLCASSLEPPGSRWTSGSRSQYFGPGTRLTVT.